This TCR beta chain was captured by sequencing in a study of CD8+ T cells in alopecia areata. This clone was counted between two and nine times. Its antigen is as yet unknown. A FACSAria was used to sort CD4+ and CD8+ T cells. These cells came from PBMCs. This CDR3 region has 13 residues. V lost 1 base and J lost 3, with 7 bases in between. Germline lookup yields CDR1 MGHRA and CDR2 YSYEKL. Broader study findings: Affected scalp, especially in alopecia totalis/universalis, had a higher clonality than normal scalp did. Sequenced scalp T cells also include alphabeta T cells resident in normal skin. TCR sharing was clearer in mice than between patients, perhaps partly owing to patient HLA diversity.

Following extraction, RNA underwent reverse transcription to cDNA, which served as the sequencing template. Generated by immunoSEQ multiplex PCR, the TCRdb table keeps only in-frame clones and is missing some. The top ten hold around 5.1% of the sample, which has some 200,000 clones, 45% to 70% seen once. The rearrangement links TRBV4-1 to TRBJ2-7; D not certain. Sequenced input: CD8+ T cells sorted from blood. The receptor was derived from a human donor in good health. CDR3 loop: CASSQAILYEQYF. CDR3 sequence (DNA): TGCGCCAGCAGCCAAGCGATCCTCTACGAGCAGTACTTC.